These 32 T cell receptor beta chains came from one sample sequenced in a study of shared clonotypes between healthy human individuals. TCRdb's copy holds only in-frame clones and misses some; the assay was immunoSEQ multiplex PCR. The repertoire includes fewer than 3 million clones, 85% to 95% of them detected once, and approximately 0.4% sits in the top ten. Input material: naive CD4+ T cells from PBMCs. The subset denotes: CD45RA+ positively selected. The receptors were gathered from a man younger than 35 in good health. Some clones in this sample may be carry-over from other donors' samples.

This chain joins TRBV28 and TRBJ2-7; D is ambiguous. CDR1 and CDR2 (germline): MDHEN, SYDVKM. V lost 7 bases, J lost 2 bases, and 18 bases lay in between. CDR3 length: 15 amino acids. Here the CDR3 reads CASIISGSSPYEQYF. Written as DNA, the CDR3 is TGTGCCAGCATTATCTCCGGGTCGAGTCCCTACGAGCAGTACTTC.

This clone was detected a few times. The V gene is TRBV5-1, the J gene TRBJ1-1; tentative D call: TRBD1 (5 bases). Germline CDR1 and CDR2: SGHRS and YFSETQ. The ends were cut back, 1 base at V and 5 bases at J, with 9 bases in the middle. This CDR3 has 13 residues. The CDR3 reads CASSLTEGTEAFF. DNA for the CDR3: TGCGCCAGCAGCTTGACGGAGGGGACTGAAGCTTTCTTT.

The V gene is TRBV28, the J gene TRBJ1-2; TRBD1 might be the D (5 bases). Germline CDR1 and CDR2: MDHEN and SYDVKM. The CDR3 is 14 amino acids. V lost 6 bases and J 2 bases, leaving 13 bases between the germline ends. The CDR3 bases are TGTGCCAGCAGAGTTTCAGGGACGAACTATGGCTACACCTTC. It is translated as CASRVSGTNYGYTF.

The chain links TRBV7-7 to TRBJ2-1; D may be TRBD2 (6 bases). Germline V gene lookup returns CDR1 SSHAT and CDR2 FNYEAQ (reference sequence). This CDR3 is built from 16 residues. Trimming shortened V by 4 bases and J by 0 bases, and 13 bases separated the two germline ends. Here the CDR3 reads CASSSGTPGSYNEQFF. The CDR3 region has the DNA TGTGCCAGCAGCTCCGGGACTCCCGGCTCCTACAATGAGCAGTTCTTC.

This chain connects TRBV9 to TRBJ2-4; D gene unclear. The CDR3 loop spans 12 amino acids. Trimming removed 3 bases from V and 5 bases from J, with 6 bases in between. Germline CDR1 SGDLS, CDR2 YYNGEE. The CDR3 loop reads CASSEWENIQYF. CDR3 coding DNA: TGTGCCAGCAGCGAATGGGAAAACATTCAGTACTTC.

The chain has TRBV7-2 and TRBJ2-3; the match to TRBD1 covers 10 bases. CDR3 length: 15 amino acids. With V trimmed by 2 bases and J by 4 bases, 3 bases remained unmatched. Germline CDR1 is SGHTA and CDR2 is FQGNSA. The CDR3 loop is CASSLWDRGADTQYF. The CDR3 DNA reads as TGTGCCAGCAGCTTATGGGACAGGGGAGCAGATACGCAGTATTTT.

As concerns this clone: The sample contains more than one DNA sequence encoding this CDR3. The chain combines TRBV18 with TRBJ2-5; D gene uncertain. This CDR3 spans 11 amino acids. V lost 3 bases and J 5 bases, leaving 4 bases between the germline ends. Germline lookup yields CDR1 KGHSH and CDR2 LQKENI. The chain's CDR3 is CASSPWETQYF. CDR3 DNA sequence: TGTGCCAGCTCACCGTGGGAGACCCAGTACTTC.

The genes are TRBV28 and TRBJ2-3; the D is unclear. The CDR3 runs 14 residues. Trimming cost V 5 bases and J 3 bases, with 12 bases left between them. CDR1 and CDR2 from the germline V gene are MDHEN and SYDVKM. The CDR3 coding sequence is TGTGCCAGCAGTCTAGGTGTGCTGACAGATACGCAGTATTTT. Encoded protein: CASSLGVLTDTQYF.

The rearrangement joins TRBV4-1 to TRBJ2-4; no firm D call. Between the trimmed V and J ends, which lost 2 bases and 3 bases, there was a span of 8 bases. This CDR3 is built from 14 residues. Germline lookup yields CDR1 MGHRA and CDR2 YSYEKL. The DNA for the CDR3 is TGCGCCAGCAGCCAATTCCACGGCAAAAACATTCAGTACTTC. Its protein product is CASSQFHGKNIQYF.

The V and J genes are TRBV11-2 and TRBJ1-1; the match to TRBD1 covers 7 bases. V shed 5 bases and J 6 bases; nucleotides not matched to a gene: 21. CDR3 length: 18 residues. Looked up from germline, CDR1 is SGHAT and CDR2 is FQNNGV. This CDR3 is CASSRTTGAVKGAAEAFF. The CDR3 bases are TGTGCCAGCAGCAGGACGACCGGGGCGGTAAAGGGGGCGGCTGAAGCTTTCTTT.

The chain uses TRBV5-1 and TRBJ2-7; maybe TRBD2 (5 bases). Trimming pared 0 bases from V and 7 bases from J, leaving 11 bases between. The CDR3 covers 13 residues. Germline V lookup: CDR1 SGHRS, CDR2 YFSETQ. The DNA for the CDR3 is TGCGCCAGCAGCTTGGTGCTCTCGGGGGAGCAGTACTTC. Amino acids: CASSLVLSGEQYF.

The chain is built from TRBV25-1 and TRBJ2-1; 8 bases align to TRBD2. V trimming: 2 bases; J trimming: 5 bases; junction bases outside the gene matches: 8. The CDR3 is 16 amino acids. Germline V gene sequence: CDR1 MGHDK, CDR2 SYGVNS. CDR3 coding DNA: TGTGCCAGCAGTGAAGAATCCGGGACTAGACACAATGAGCAGTTCTTC. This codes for CASSEESGTRHNEQFF.

The CDR3: CASSPRPTRTTDTQYF. As DNA, the CDR3 is TGTGCCAGCAGCCCACGACCTACTAGGACCACAGATACGCAGTATTTT. The chain joins TRBV14 to TRBJ2-3, with a tentative D call TRBD2 (5 bases). The ends were cut back, 4 bases at V and 2 bases at J, with 16 bases in the middle. The CDR3 sequence is 16 residues long. CDR1 is SGHDN, CDR2 FVKESK, per germline. Supplemented by reference TRBV14 and TRBJ2-3, the full variable domain reads EAGVTQFPSHSVIEKGQTVTLRCDPISGHDNLYWYRRVMGKEIKFLLHFVKESKQDESGMPNNRFLAERTGGTYSTLKVQPAELEDSGVYFCASSPRPTRTTDTQYFGPGTRLTVL.

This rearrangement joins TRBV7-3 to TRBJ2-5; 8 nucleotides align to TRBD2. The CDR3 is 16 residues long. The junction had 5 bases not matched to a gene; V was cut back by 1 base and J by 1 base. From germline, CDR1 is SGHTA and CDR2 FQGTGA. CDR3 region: CASSLRAGAPQETQYF. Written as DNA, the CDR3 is TGTGCCAGCAGCTTAAGAGCGGGAGCGCCCCAAGAGACCCAGTACTTC.

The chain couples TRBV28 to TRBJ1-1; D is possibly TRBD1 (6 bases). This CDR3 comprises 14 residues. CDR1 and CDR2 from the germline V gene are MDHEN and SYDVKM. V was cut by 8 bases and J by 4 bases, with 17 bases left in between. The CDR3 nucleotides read TGTGCCAGCTACATCCCAGGGGCAGGCACTGAAGCTTTCTTT. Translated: CASYIPGAGTEAFF. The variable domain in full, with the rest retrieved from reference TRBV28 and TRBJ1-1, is DVKVTQSSRYLVKRTGEKVFLECVQDMDHENMFWYRQDPGLGLRLIYFSYDVKMKEKGDIPEGYSVSREKKERFSLILESASTNQTSMYLCASYIPGAGTEAFFGQGTRLTVV.

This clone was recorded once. The CDR3 loop is CASSLRRPQNTGELFF. In DNA form, the CDR3 reads TGTGCCAGCAGTTTACGTCGGCCCCAGAACACCGGGGAGCTGTTTTTT. The rearrangement uses TRBV28 and TRBJ2-2; D uncertain. This CDR3 is built from 16 residues. Per germline, CDR1 MDHEN and CDR2 SYDVKM. Trimming removed 2 bases from V and 1 base from J, with 11 bases in between.

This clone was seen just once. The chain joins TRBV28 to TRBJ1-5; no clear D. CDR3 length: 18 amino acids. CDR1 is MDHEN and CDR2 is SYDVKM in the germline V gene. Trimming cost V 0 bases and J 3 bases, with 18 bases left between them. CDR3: CASSLWVGGQVINQPQHF. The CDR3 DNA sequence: TGTGCCAGCAGTTTATGGGTGGGTGGGCAGGTGATCAATCAGCCCCAGCATTTT.

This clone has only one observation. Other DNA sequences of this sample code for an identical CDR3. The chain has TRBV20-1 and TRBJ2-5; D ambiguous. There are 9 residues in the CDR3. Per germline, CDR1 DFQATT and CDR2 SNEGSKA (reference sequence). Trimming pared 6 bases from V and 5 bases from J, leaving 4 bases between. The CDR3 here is CSAPETQYF. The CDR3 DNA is TGCAGTGCCCCTGAGACCCAGTACTTC.

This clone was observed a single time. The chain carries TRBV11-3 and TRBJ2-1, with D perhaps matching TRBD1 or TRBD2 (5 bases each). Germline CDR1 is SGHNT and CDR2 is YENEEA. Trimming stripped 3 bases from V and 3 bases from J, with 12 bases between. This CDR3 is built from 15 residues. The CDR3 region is CASSFGTPGYNEQFF. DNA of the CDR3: TGTGCCAGCAGCTTCGGGACCCCCGGCTACAATGAGCAGTTCTTC.

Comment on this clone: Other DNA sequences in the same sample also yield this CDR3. CDR3 region: CASSEGTGNQPQHF. CDR3 DNA sequence: TGCGCCAGCAGCGAGGGGACAGGGAATCAGCCCCAGCATTTT. The chain uses TRBV5-1 and TRBJ1-5, with TRBD1 matching 9 bases. The CDR3 runs 14 residues. Trimming took 4 bases from V and 4 from J; bases not matched to a gene: 3. Germline V gene sequence: CDR1 SGHRS, CDR2 YFSETQ.

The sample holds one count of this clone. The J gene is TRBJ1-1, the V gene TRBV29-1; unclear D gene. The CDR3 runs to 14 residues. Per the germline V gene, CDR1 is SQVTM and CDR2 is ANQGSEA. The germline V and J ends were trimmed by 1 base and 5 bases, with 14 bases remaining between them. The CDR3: CSVEGSFEDTEAFF. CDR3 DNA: TGCAGCGTTGAAGGCTCTTTCGAGGATACTGAAGCTTTCTTT.

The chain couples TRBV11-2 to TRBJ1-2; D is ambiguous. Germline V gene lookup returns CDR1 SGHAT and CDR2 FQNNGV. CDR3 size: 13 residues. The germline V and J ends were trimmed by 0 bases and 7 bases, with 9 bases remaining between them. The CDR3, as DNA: TGTGCCAGCAGCTTAGATCTCCAGAGTGGCTACACCTTC. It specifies CASSLDLQSGYTF.

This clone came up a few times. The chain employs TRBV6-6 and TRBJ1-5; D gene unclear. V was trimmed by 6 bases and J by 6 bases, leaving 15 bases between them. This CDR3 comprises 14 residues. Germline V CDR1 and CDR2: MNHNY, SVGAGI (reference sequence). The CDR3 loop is CASSPGSYGQPQHF. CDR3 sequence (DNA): TGTGCCAGCAGCCCCGGTAGTTACGGTCAGCCCCAGCATTTT.

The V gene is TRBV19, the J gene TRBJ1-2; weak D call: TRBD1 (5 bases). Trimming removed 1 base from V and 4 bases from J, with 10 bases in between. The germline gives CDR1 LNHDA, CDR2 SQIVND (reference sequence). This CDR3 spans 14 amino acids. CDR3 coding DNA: TGTGCCAGTAGTATAGGAGACAGCATCTATGGCTACACCTTC. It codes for CASSIGDSIYGYTF.

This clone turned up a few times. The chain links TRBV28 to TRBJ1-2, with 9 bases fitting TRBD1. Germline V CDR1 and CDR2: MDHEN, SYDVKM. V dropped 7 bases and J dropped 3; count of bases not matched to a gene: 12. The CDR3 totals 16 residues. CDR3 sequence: CASKPGQGSRYYGYTF. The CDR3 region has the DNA TGTGCCAGCAAACCGGGACAGGGATCTCGGTACTATGGCTACACCTTC.

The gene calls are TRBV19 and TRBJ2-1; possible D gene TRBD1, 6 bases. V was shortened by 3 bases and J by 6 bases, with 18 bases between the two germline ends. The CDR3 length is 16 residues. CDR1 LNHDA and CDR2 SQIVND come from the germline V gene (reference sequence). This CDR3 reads CASSINPGARGNEQFF. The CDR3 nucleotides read TGTGCCAGTAGTATCAACCCAGGGGCACGCGGCAATGAGCAGTTCTTC.

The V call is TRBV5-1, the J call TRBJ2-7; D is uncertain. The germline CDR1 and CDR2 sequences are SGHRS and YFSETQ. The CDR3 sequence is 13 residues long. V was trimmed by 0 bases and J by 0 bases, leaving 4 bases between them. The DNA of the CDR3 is TGCGCCAGCAGCTTGGACGCCTCCTACGAGCAGTACTTC. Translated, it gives CASSLDASYEQYF.

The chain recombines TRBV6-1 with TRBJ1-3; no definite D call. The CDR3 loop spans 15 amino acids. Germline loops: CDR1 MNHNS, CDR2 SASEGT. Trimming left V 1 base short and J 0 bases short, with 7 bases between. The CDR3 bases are TGTGCCAGCAGTGAAGTCCCGTTCTCTGGAAACACCATATATTTT. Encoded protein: CASSEVPFSGNTIYF.

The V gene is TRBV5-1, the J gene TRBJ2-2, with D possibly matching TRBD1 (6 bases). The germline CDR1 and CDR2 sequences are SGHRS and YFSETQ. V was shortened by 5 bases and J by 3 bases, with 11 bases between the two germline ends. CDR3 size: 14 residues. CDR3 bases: TGCGCCAGCAGTCTGAGGACAGACACCGGGGAGCTGTTTTTT. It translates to CASSLRTDTGELFF. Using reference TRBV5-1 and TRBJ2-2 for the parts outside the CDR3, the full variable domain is KAGVTQTPRYLIKTRGQQVTLSCSPISGHRSVSWYQQTPGQGLQFLFEYFSETQRNKGNFPGRFSGRQFSNSRSEMNVSTLELGDSALYLCASSLRTDTGELFFGEGSRLTVL.

The CDR3 DNA is TGTGCCTGGAGTTACGGGGTTTCCTACGAGCAGTACTTC. This sequence encodes CAWSYGVSYEQYF. This sequence joins TRBV30 and TRBJ2-5, with a tentative D call TRBD2 (5 bases). The J call may be faulty, since TRBJ2-7 better matches the DNA end. The germline gives CDR1 GTSNPN, CDR2 SVGIG (reference sequence). The CDR3 runs to 13 residues.

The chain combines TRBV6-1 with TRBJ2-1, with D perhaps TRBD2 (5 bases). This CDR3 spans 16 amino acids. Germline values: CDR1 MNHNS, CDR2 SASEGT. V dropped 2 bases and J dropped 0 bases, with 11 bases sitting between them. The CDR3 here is CASSEWSGSSYNEQFF. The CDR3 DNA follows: TGTGCCAGCAGTGAATGGTCGGGGAGCTCCTACAATGAGCAGTTCTTC.

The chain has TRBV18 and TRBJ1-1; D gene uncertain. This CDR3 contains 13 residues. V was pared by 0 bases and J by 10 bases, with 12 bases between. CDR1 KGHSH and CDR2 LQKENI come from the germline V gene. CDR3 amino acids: CASSPPGTEGAFF. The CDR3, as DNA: TGTGCCAGCTCACCACCGGGAACAGAGGGAGCTTTCTTT.